The rows below give T cell receptor beta chains drawn from one sample of a study of blood T cell repertoires in COVID-19. The method was immunoSEQ multiplex PCR; TCRdb's version includes in-frame clones alone and lacks a portion of them. Of around 100,000 clones listed, roughly 84% are singletons. Material: peripheral blood. The receptors shown here come from a woman in her 70s who had recovered from COVID-19. CDR3s include the opening cysteine and the closing phenylalanine or tryptophan. Fields, in order: V gene, J gene, clone size, CDR3 protein. Clone size is not always given. Where it is, it says once, few, many or a class for expanded clones.

V gene: TRBV5-4
J gene: TRBJ2-7
clone size: .
CDR3 protein: CASSLAAQRYEQYF

V gene: TRBV6-2/TRBV6-3
J gene: TRBJ1-2
clone size: .
CDR3 protein: CASSLPGQGRANYGYTF

V gene: TRBV7-2
J gene: TRBJ2-3
clone size: .
CDR3 protein: CASRQQEKGLYF

V gene: TRBV7-5
J gene: TRBJ2-5
clone size: .
CDR3 protein: CVRSLVGGQGARETQYF

V gene: TRBV5-1
J gene: TRBJ2-1
clone size: .
CDR3 protein: CASSPVAGGPSSYNEQFF

V gene: TRBV6-5
J gene: TRBJ2-5
clone size: once
CDR3 protein: CASSYTGLVGTQYF

V gene: TRBV19
J gene: TRBJ1-1
clone size: .
CDR3 protein: CASSIGGGNTEAFF

V gene: TRBV5-1
J gene: TRBJ2-7
clone size: .
CDR3 protein: CASSLQQGIGYEQYF

V gene: TRBV7-8
J gene: TRBJ2-5
clone size: .
CDR3 protein: CASSLSGLAKETQYF

V gene: TRBV15
J gene: TRBJ1-4
clone size: .
CDR3 protein: CATSGPRDRNEKLFF

V gene: TRBV7-2
J gene: TRBJ1-1
clone size: .
CDR3 protein: CASSLTVNTEAFF

V gene: TRBV30
J gene: TRBJ1-5
clone size: .
CDR3 protein: CAWSKQLNQPQHF

V gene: TRBV5-6
J gene: TRBJ2-1
clone size: .
CDR3 protein: CASSLAVNEQFF

V gene: TRBV27
J gene: TRBJ2-4
clone size: .
CDR3 protein: CASRGRGWNIQYF

V gene: TRBV6-6
J gene: TRBJ1-2
clone size: .
CDR3 protein: CASSVDGNYGYTF

V gene: TRBV4-3
J gene: TRBJ2-2
clone size: .
CDR3 protein: CASSQGGVRTGELFF

V gene: TRBV4-2
J gene: TRBJ2-7
clone size: .
CDR3 protein: CASSHVTGGSSYEQYF

V gene: TRBV6-6
J gene: TRBJ1-1
clone size: .
CDR3 protein: CASTTGRGRTEAFF

V gene: TRBV7-2
J gene: TRBJ2-1
clone size: .
CDR3 protein: CASSLERLADEQFF

V gene: TRBV15
J gene: TRBJ2-5
clone size: .
CDR3 protein: CATSRDRGETQYF

V gene: TRBV6-2/TRBV6-3
J gene: TRBJ1-2
clone size: .
CDR3 protein: CASSRTDRGRGYTF

V gene: TRBV11-1
J gene: TRBJ1-2
clone size: .
CDR3 protein: CASSFGRGHYGYTF

V gene: TRBV27
J gene: TRBJ2-3
clone size: .
CDR3 protein: CASSQRRWGRTGLAADTQYF

V gene: TRBV19
J gene: TRBJ2-5
clone size: .
CDR3 protein: CASSKDRAAYF

V gene: TRBV13
J gene: TRBJ2-5
clone size: .
CDR3 protein: CASSLRRLAGIQETQYF

V gene: TRBV5-8
J gene: TRBJ1-6
clone size: .
CDR3 protein: CASSRTGNSYNSPLHF

V gene: TRBV27
J gene: TRBJ2-5
clone size: .
CDR3 protein: CASKLSGYQETQYF

V gene: TRBV15
J gene: TRBJ2-2
clone size: .
CDR3 protein: CATSQTGFDTGELFF

V gene: TRBV7-9
J gene: TRBJ2-7
clone size: once
CDR3 protein: CASSLVGRDFKQYF